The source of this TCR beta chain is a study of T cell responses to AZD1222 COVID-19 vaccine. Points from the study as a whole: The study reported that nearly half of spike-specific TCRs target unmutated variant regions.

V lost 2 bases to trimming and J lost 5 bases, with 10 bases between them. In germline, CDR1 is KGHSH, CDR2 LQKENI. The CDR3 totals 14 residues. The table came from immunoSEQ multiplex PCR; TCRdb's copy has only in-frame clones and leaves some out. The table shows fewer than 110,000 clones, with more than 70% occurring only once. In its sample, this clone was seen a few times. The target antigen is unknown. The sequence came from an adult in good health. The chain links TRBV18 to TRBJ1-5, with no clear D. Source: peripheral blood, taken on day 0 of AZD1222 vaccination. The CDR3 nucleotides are TGTGCCAGCTCACCAGAATCCAATTATCAGCCCCAGCATTTT. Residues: CASSPESNYQPQHF.